The 24 T cell receptor beta chains below come from one sample, sequenced in a study of shared T cell receptors in the human thymus. Assay: immunoSEQ multiplex PCR; the TCRdb copy retains only in-frame clones and omits some. In the table there are hundreds of thousands of clones, about 90% of which are singletons. These data were also reused for a study on human thymus T cells.

The sample consisted of thymocytes. Receptors originate from a boy under two years old with a congenital heart defect.

This chain's CDR3 is CASSFGRFLAAGNHQYF. The CDR3, as DNA: TGTGCCAGCAGCTTCGGCAGATTCCTAGCGGCCGGGAATCACCAGTACTTC. V is TRBV7-8 and J is TRBJ2-5, with 7 positions matching TRBD2. CDR3 length: 17 residues. J gave up 10 bases and V 3 bases, and 20 bases lay outside the gene matches. Germline assignment: CDR1 SGHVS and CDR2 FQNEAQ.

The V gene is TRBV5-6, the J gene TRBJ2-1, with 12 bases fitting TRBD2. Germline CDR1 SGHDT, CDR2 YYEEEE. This CDR3 is 16 amino acids long. V was pared by 3 bases and J by 8 bases, with 9 bases of the junction left unmatched. In nucleotides, the CDR3 is TGTGCCAGCAGCTCCCGACTAGCGGGAGTTTTCGATGAGCAGTTCTTC. Its translation: CASSSRLAGVFDEQFF.

The chain is built from TRBV5-6 and TRBJ2-7; tentative D call: TRBD2 (5 bases). V was cut by 4 bases and J by 2 bases, with 13 bases left in between. CDR3 length: 14 residues. The germline V gene encodes CDR1 SGHDT and CDR2 YYEEEE. The CDR3 loop reads CASSQTVEAYEQYF. The CDR3, as DNA: TGTGCCAGCAGCCAGACGGTGGAGGCCTACGAGCAGTACTTC.

The chain employs TRBV21-1 and TRBJ2-3; TRBD1, the D gene given by the table, was not confirmed from the DNA. TRBV21-1 is designated a pseudogene. The CDR3 spans 16 residues. The CDR3 nucleotides read TGTGCCAGCAGCAAAGAGAACACCTCAAGCACAGATACGCAGTATTTT. Amino acid sequence: CASSKENTSSTDTQYF.

The gene calls are TRBV5-1 and TRBJ1-2; D may be TRBD1 (5 bases). Per the germline V gene, CDR1 is SGHRS and CDR2 is YFSETQ. The CDR3 runs 16 residues. With 1 base removed from V and 2 bases from J, the gap between germline ends came to 15 bases. CDR3 amino acids: CASSLSCGRENYGYTF. The CDR3 DNA reads as TGCGCCAGCAGCTTGAGTTGTGGCAGGGAAAACTATGGCTACACCTTC.

This rearrangement joins TRBV19 to TRBJ2-1; 9 nucleotides line up with TRBD1. J gave up 8 bases and V 5 bases, and 10 bases lay outside the gene matches. CDR3 length: 15 residues. Per germline, CDR1 LNHDA and CDR2 SQIVND (reference sequence). The CDR3 DNA follows: TGTGCCAGTAGTTCCCGGGACAGGGTAATCCATGAGCAGTTCTTC. This gives the protein CASSSRDRVIHEQFF.

This clone was recorded a few times. The chain recombines TRBV28 with TRBJ2-5; 8 nucleotides align to TRBD2. J gave up 5 bases and V 3 bases, and 8 bases lay outside the gene matches. The germline V gene has CDR1 MDHEN and CDR2 SYDVKM. This CDR3 has 15 residues. The CDR3 protein is CASSFPAGVGETQYF. The CDR3 region has the DNA TGTGCCAGCAGTTTTCCAGCGGGAGTGGGGGAGACCCAGTACTTC.

The genes are TRBV6-6 and TRBJ2-7; 7 positions agree with TRBD2. Trimming at V came to 6 bases and at J to 0 bases, leaving 8 bases not matched to a gene. CDR3 length equals 15 residues. CDR1 MNHNY and CDR2 SVGAGI come from the germline V gene (reference sequence). The CDR3 protein is CASRPRLARSYEQYF. In DNA form, the CDR3 reads TGTGCCAGCAGACCGAGACTAGCTCGCTCCTACGAGCAGTACTTC.

This rearrangement joins TRBV2 to TRBJ1-4; 8 bases fit TRBD1. Per germline, CDR1 SNHLY and CDR2 FYNNEI. The CDR3 is 16 residues long. The V gene end was trimmed by 4 bases and the J gene end by 1 base; junction bases not matched to a gene: 5. The CDR3 bases are TGTGCCAGCAGTGGGTCAGGGGGCGGAACTAATGAAAAACTGTTTTTT. It translates to CASSGSGGGTNEKLFF.

The chain couples TRBV15 to TRBJ1-1; TRBD1 matches at 7 bases. There are 17 residues in the CDR3. Trimming at V came to 0 bases and at J to 0 bases, leaving 7 bases not matched to a gene. From germline, CDR1 is LNHNV and CDR2 YYDKDF (reference sequence). The CDR3 reads CATSRDPDRAMNTEAFF. CDR3 sequence (DNA): TGTGCCACCAGCAGAGATCCCGACAGGGCCATGAACACTGAAGCTTTCTTT.

V is TRBV18 and J is TRBJ2-1; 8 nucleotides agree with TRBD2. The trim removed 3 bases at V and 6 bases at J, leaving 7 bases unmatched. Germline CDR1 reads KGHSH; CDR2 reads LQKENI. This CDR3 is 15 amino acids long. The CDR3 reads CASSPEVAGPNEQFF. The CDR3 coding sequence is TGTGCCAGCTCACCTGAGGTAGCGGGGCCCAATGAGCAGTTCTTC.

The chain links TRBV28 to TRBJ1-2; TRBD1 might be the D (6 bases). Germline-derived CDR1 and CDR2 are MDHEN and SYDVKM. Trimming took off 10 bases at V and 2 bases at J, with 11 bases between the two ends. The CDR3 runs to 12 residues. The CDR3 sequence is CAIPGQNYGYTF. CDR3 nucleotide sequence: TGTGCCATTCCGGGACAAAACTATGGCTACACCTTC.

V and J are TRBV5-4 and TRBJ1-2, with 7 positions matching TRBD1. V lost 4 bases and J lost 0; bases outside the gene matches: 18. This CDR3 is 19 amino acids long. Germline values: CDR1 SGHNT, CDR2 YYREEE (reference sequence). The CDR3 sequence is CASSLPRDSRTKANYGYTF. Written as DNA, the CDR3 is TGTGCCAGCAGCCTCCCCCGGGACAGTCGCACAAAGGCTAACTATGGCTACACCTTC.

The chain joins TRBV11-2 to TRBJ1-4, with no clear D. The CDR3 has 14 residues. Trimming removed 5 bases from V and 0 bases from J, with 7 bases in between. Germline V gives CDR1 SGHAT, CDR2 FQNNGV. CDR3 nucleotides: TGTGCCAGCAGCCCCGCGACAACTAATGAAAAACTGTTTTTT. Translating it yields CASSPATTNEKLFF.

The chain carries TRBV29-1 and TRBJ1-1, with D possibly being TRBD1 (6 bases). CDR3 length: 17 amino acids. Germline-derived CDR1 and CDR2 are SQVTM and ANQGSEA. Trimming pared 2 bases from V and 4 bases from J, leaving 23 bases between. The CDR3 coding sequence is TGCAGCGTTGAAAGGGGGGGTTTCACGGGTTGGAGCACTGAAGCTTTCTTT. This translates into CSVERGGFTGWSTEAFF.

This clone was observed a single time. V usage is TRBV14 and J usage is TRBJ1-1, with D possibly TRBD1 on 6 matching bases. The length of the CDR3 is 16 residues. V was clipped by 0 bases and J by 1 base, with 12 bases between them. In germline, CDR1 is SGHDN, CDR2 FVKESK. The CDR3 DNA follows: TGTGCCAGCAGCCAAGATCTAAACAGGGAGAACACTGAAGCTTTCTTT. Amino acids: CASSQDLNRENTEAFF.

Points on this clone: One end of the junction varies from germline; a read error may be responsible. The same CDR3 also results from other DNA sequences found in this sample. The CDR3 spells CASSPKQGKNSPLHF. The DNA for the CDR3 is TGTGCCAGCAGTCCAAAACAGGGGAAGAATTCCCCCCTCCACTTT. This rearrangement joins TRBV6-5 to TRBJ1-6; 7 bases line up with TRBD1. CDR3 length: 15 residues. CDR1 is MNHEY and CDR2 is SVGAGI in the germline V gene.

CDR3 loop: CASSLAGGTDTQYF. The CDR3 nucleotides are TGTGCCAGCAGTTTGGCAGGGGGGACAGATACGCAGTATTTT. The genes are TRBV27 and TRBJ2-3, with D maybe TRBD1 (7 bases). V was pared by 3 bases and J by 3 bases, with 10 bases between. This CDR3 is built from 14 residues. Germline CDR1 and CDR2: MNHEY and SMNVEV (reference sequence).

V is TRBV5-6 and J is TRBJ2-5, with a possible D match to TRBD2 (5 bases). CDR1 and CDR2 (germline): SGHDT, YYEEEE. V lost 5 bases to trimming and J lost 7 bases, with 9 bases between them. The CDR3 consists of 11 residues. Written as DNA, the CDR3 is TGTGCCAGCAGGAAAGGAGGGACCCAGTACTTC. The encoded protein is CASRKGGTQYF.

This clone was detected only once. The chain couples TRBV5-1 to TRBJ2-5, with 9 bases identical to TRBD1. The CDR3 has 14 amino acids. Germline CDR1 reads SGHRS; CDR2 reads YFSETQ. With 1 base clipped from V and 3 bases from J, the junction kept 1 base outside the gene matches. CDR3 DNA: TGCGCCAGCAGCTTGAGGGACAGGGAAGAGACCCAGTACTTC. It encodes CASSLRDREETQYF.

The V and J genes are TRBV7-6 and TRBJ2-7; 11 bases map to TRBD1. This CDR3 comprises 15 residues. The V gene's germline CDR1 is SGHVS and CDR2 FNYEAQ. Trimming cost V 5 bases and J 4 bases; bases outside gene matches: 7. The CDR3 here is CASSLGTGGLYEQYF. The DNA of the CDR3 is TGTGCCAGCAGCCTCGGGACAGGGGGGCTTTACGAGCAGTACTTC.

The chain is built from TRBV28 and TRBJ1-4; D is undetermined. CDR1 is MDHEN and CDR2 is SYDVKM in the germline V gene. Trimming cost V 5 bases and J 6 bases, with 13 bases left between them. The length of the CDR3 is 14 residues. This CDR3 reads CASSHRPRDEKLFF. The CDR3 nucleotides read TGTGCCAGCAGTCATCGACCTCGGGATGAAAAACTGTTTTTT.

CDR3: CASSYGQPNYGYTF. The CDR3 bases are TGTGCCAGCAGTTACGGACAGCCAAACTATGGCTACACCTTC. This chain uses TRBV6-5 with TRBJ1-2, with D possibly matching TRBD1 (6 bases). This CDR3 spans 14 amino acids. V was clipped by 2 bases and J by 2 bases, with 9 bases between them. Germline CDR1 MNHEY, CDR2 SVGAGI.

V gene TRBV11-2 combines with J gene TRBJ2-5; tentative D call: TRBD1 (6 bases). The assigned J gene may be wrong: the sequence end matches TRBJ2-7 better. From germline, CDR1 is SGHAT and CDR2 FQNNGV. CDR3 size: 15 residues. CDR3 sequence (DNA): TGTGCCAGCAGCTCGACAGGCGGCCCTTCCTACGAGCAGTACTTC. Residues: CASSSTGGPSYEQYF.